The 28 T cell receptor beta chains below were found in one sample sequenced in a study of T cells in Graves' hyperthyroidism and ophthalmopathy. Template material for amplifying TCR beta CDR3 regions consisted of RNA transcripts. During a first-round RT-PCR of the TCR CDR3, the HTBI primer set was used. TCRdb itself ran the multiplex PCR reads through MiXCR, one entry per CDR3 protein. The table has 250,000 to 400,000 distinct CDR3 sequences, approximately 13% seen once; the top ten hold 30% to 40%. Sequencing used blood. These receptors all stem from a middle-aged woman with Graves' ophthalmopathy.

Only a few counts were recorded for this clonotype. V usage is TRBV16 and J usage is TRBJ2-2; D unclear. Germline CDR1 KGHSY, CDR2 FQNENV. V was shortened by 0 bases and J by 8 bases, with 4 bases between the two germline ends. This CDR3 spans 12 amino acids. CDR3 nucleotide sequence: TGTGCCAGCAGCCAATCAGGAGGGGAGCTGTTTTTT. The encoded protein is CASSQSGGELFF.

This clonotype was seen many times. DNA for the CDR3: TGTGCCAGCAGCTTAAGAATAGCGGGGGCCTACAATGAGCAGTTCTTC. Translation gives CASSLRIAGAYNEQFF. The chain combines TRBV11-3 with TRBJ2-1, with 9 bases that match TRBD2. J was trimmed by 2 bases and V by 2 bases; bases with no gene match: 4. This CDR3 is built from 16 residues. Looked up from germline, CDR1 is SGHNT and CDR2 is YENEEA.

In its sample, this clonotype was seen many times. This rearrangement joins TRBV27 to TRBJ1-1; 7 bases line up with TRBD1. CDR1 is MNHEY, CDR2 SMNVEV, per germline (reference sequence). V shed 4 bases and J 4 bases; nucleotides not matched to a gene: 9. CDR3 length: 15 amino acids. Written as DNA, the CDR3 is TGTGCCAGCAGTTCGAGACAGGGTCGGGGCACTGAAGCTTTCTTT. As protein: CASSSRQGRGTEAFF.

The table lists this clonotype with many counts. This chain connects TRBV29-1 to TRBJ2-1, with 7 positions matching TRBD1. The germline V gene encodes CDR1 SQVTM and CDR2 ANQGSEA. Losses at the gene ends were 5 bases for V and 8 bases for J; bases not matched to a gene: 12. CDR3 length: 14 amino acids. The CDR3 nucleotides read TGCAGCGTTAAGAACAGGGGAGCCGTTGATGAGCAGTTCTTC. It translates to CSVKNRGAVDEQFF.

In its sample, this clonotype was seen a few times. This chain uses TRBV4-1 with TRBJ2-1; TRBD2 might be the D (6 bases). The V end was cut by 4 bases, the J end by 10 bases, with 20 bases between. Germline V CDR1 and CDR2: MGHRA, YSYEKL. The CDR3 is made up of 15 amino acids. The CDR3 DNA sequence: TGCGCCAGCAGCCGCAGTCCGTTTAGTGGGAGGGAGCAGTTCTTC. Amino acids: CASSRSPFSGREQFF.

This clonotype has just a few counts. The V call is TRBV7-8, the J call TRBJ2-2, with TRBD1 matching over 8 bases. The CDR3 extends over 16 amino acids. The V gene end was trimmed by 5 bases and the J gene end by 4 bases; junction bases not matched to a gene: 9. CDR1 SGHVS and CDR2 FQNEAQ come from the germline V gene. The CDR3: CASSPRTGRSTGELFF. CDR3 DNA: TGTGCCAGCAGCCCTCGGACAGGGCGAAGCACCGGGGAGCTGTTTTTT.

The gene calls are TRBV20-1 and TRBJ2-5; TRBD1 aligns across 8 bases. Germline loops: CDR1 DFQATT, CDR2 SNEGSKA (reference sequence). The CDR3 totals 16 residues. Losses at the gene ends were 1 base for V and 4 bases for J; bases not matched to a gene: 11. The CDR3 sequence is CSARGLFGGTGETQYF. In DNA, the CDR3 is TGCAGTGCTAGAGGTCTCTTTGGCGGGACAGGAGAGACCCAGTACTTC.

This clonotype was counted at least ten times. The chain uses TRBV2 and TRBJ2-1; weak D call: TRBD1 (5 bases). Trimming cost V 6 bases and J 7 bases, with 10 bases left between them. CDR1 is SNHLY, CDR2 FYNNEI, per germline. This CDR3 spans 12 amino acids. The CDR3: CASRDQGNEQFF. The DNA for the CDR3 is TGTGCCAGCAGAGATCAGGGTAATGAGCAGTTCTTC.

The chain uses TRBV18 and TRBJ2-1, with unresolved D. The CDR3 length is 16 residues. Trimming removed 2 bases at V and 2 bases at J, with 13 bases between. Germline lookup yields CDR1 KGHSH and CDR2 LQKENI. CDR3 amino acids: CASSPRETWTYNEQFF. In DNA, the CDR3 is TGTGCCAGCTCACCAAGAGAGACATGGACCTACAATGAGCAGTTCTTC. The complete variable domain, with remaining parts taken from reference TRBV18 and TRBJ2-1, reads NAGVMQNPRHLVRRRGQEARLRCSPMKGHSHVYWYRQLPEEGLKFMVYLQKENIIDESGMPKERFSAEFPKEGPSILRIQQVVRGDSAAYFCASSPRETWTYNEQFFGPGTRLTVL.

The table lists this clonotype with a few counts. This may arise from a read error, as a much more abundant clone is one base away. V is TRBV6-1 and J is TRBJ2-7, with a possible D match to TRBD1 (6 bases). V lost 2 bases to trimming and J lost 5 bases, with 19 bases between them. The CDR3 is 16 residues long. The germline V gene encodes CDR1 MNHNS and CDR2 SASEGT. CDR3 region: CASSEISEQGTHEQYF. In DNA, the CDR3 is TGTGCCAGCAGTGAAATTTCGGAACAGGGAACCCACGAGCAGTACTTC.

Many counts were recorded for this clonotype. V and J are TRBV9 and TRBJ2-5; D might be TRBD1 (5 bases). This CDR3 is built from 15 residues. Trimming pared 4 bases from V and 4 bases from J, leaving 17 bases between. Germline lookup yields CDR1 SGDLS and CDR2 YYNGEE. The CDR3, as DNA: TGTGCCAGCAGCTTGGCAGGGAAGACGGGAGAGACCCAGTACTTC. Encoded protein: CASSLAGKTGETQYF. The full variable domain, its missing parts supplied by reference TRBV9 and TRBJ2-5, is DSGVTQTPKHLITATGQRVTLRCSPRSGDLSVYWYQQSLDQGLQFLIQYYNGEERAKGNILERFSAQQFPDLHSELNLSSLELGDSALYFCASSLAGKTGETQYFGPGTRLLVL.

This clonotype appeared many times. V usage is TRBV19 and J usage is TRBJ1-1, with 8 bases aligning to TRBD1. With 3 bases clipped from V and 0 bases from J, the junction kept 9 bases outside the gene matches. Germline V gene sequence: CDR1 LNHDA, CDR2 SQIVND (reference sequence). The CDR3 has 17 residues. The CDR3 nucleotides are TGTGCCAGTAGTATTAATCCGGACAGGGCCCTGAACACTGAAGCTTTCTTT. Encoded protein: CASSINPDRALNTEAFF.

This clonotype has a count of ten or more. This rearrangement joins TRBV11-2 to TRBJ1-2, with 8 bases matching TRBD1. Germline V CDR1 and CDR2: SGHAT, FQNNGV. V dropped 5 bases and J dropped 8; count of bases not matched to a gene: 4. The CDR3 extends over 12 amino acids. The CDR3 reads CASSRTGRGYTF. CDR3 sequence (DNA): TGTGCCAGCAGCCGGACAGGGCGAGGCTACACCTTC.

This clonotype has only a few counts. The genes are TRBV7-9 and TRBJ2-1; 9 nucleotides align to TRBD2. Germline V gene sequence: CDR1 SEHNR, CDR2 FQNEAQ (reference sequence). Trimming removed 5 bases from V and 4 bases from J; junction bases left unmatched: 15. This CDR3 contains 18 residues. DNA of the CDR3: TGTGCCAGCAGCCCCCCCACCACTAGCGGGCCTAGGTACAATGAGCAGTTCTTC. This gives the protein CASSPPTTSGPRYNEQFF.

A remark on this clonotype: At one end, the junction sequence differs from germline, possibly due to a read error. This sequence joins TRBV5-1 and TRBJ2-6, with a weak D call TRBD1 (5 bases). This CDR3 has 15 amino acids. Germline-derived CDR1 and CDR2 are SGHRS and YFSETQ. CDR3 loop: CASSLVSSGANALTF. The DNA of the CDR3 is TGCGCCAGCAGCTTGGTTAGCTCTGGGGCCAACGCCCTGACTTTC.

V usage is TRBV19 and J usage is TRBJ1-1; D might be TRBD1 (5 bases). Germline CDR1 and CDR2: LNHDA and SQIVND (reference sequence). The CDR3 extends over 15 amino acids. V was pared by 6 bases and J by 1 base, with 15 bases between. CDR3 sequence (DNA): TGTGCCAGTAGCGGTCGCTGGGGGACGAACACTGAAGCTTTCTTT. Its translation: CASSGRWGTNTEAFF. Supplemented by reference TRBV19 and TRBJ1-1, the full variable domain reads DGGITQSPKYLFRKEGQNVTLSCEQNLNHDAMYWYRQDPGQGLRLIYYSQIVNDFQKGDIAEGYSVSREKKESFPLTVTSAQKNPTAFYLCASSGRWGTNTEAFFGQGTRLTVV.

V usage is TRBV20-1 and J usage is TRBJ2-3; 7 bases are shared with TRBD2. The CDR3 runs 17 residues. Trimming at V came to 6 bases and at J to 1 base, leaving 16 bases not matched to a gene. Germline-derived CDR1 and CDR2 are DFQATT and SNEGSKA (reference sequence). The CDR3 DNA sequence: TGCAGTGCCCCGCCCAGTTCCGGGGCGGGGGGCACAGATACGCAGTATTTT. Translated: CSAPPSSGAGGTDTQYF.

This clonotype was seen many times. This chain uses TRBV18 with TRBJ1-5; no reliable D call. The V end was cut by 3 bases, the J end by 7 bases, with 10 bases between. There are 13 residues in the CDR3. Germline V gene lookup returns CDR1 KGHSH and CDR2 LQKENI. The CDR3 region is CASSPIPEQPQHF. CDR3 bases: TGTGCCAGCTCACCCATACCCGAACAGCCCCAGCATTTT.

Ten or more counts support this clonotype. The rearrangement uses TRBV6-2 or TRBV6-3 and TRBJ1-5; D perhaps matches TRBD1 (5 bases). Per the germline V gene, CDR1 is MNHEY and CDR2 is SVGEGT. The CDR3 has 15 residues. V lost 4 bases and J lost 4, with 14 bases in between. The CDR3 DNA follows: TGTGCCAGCAGTTTCCTCAGGGTCCTAAATCAGCCCCAGCATTTT. Translating gives CASSFLRVLNQPQHF.

This clonotype was seen a few times. CDR3 DNA: TGTGCCAGCAGTGGCCGGGACCAAGGTCACCCTTACAACAGTGAGCAGTTCTTC. Translated: CASSGRDQGHPYNSEQFF. J is TRBJ2-1 and V is TRBV6-1, with D perhaps matching TRBD1 or TRBD2 (5 bases each). V lost 4 bases and J lost 9, with 28 bases in between. CDR1 is MNHNS and CDR2 is SASEGT in the germline V gene. This CDR3 has 18 residues.

This clonotype has more than one count but fewer than ten. This CDR3 reads CASRIIGGNTGELFF. For the CDR3, the DNA is TGTGCCAGTAGGATAATAGGAGGGAACACCGGGGAGCTGTTTTTT. The J gene is TRBJ2-2, the V gene TRBV19; tentatively, D is TRBD2 (5 bases). Germline V lookup: CDR1 LNHDA, CDR2 SQIVND (reference sequence). The ends were cut back, 6 bases at V and 1 base at J, with 12 bases in the middle. This CDR3 has 15 amino acids.

This clonotype was picked up many times. The gene calls are TRBV10-3 and TRBJ2-7; TRBD2 matches 8 bases. V was pared by 2 bases and J by 6 bases, with 6 bases of the junction left unmatched. The CDR3 is 14 residues long. CDR1 ENHRY and CDR2 SYGVKD come from the germline V gene. CDR3 bases: TGTGCCATCAGTGAGCCGGGAGGGGACTCCGAGCAGTACTTC. Its protein product is CAISEPGGDSEQYF.

Many counts were recorded for this clonotype. The chain couples TRBV18 to TRBJ1-1; TRBD1 is a possible D gene (5 bases). This CDR3 comprises 14 residues. Trimming took 4 bases from V and 4 from J, leaving 13 bases between them. Germline V gene data show CDR1 as KGHSH and CDR2 as LQKENI. The chain's CDR3 is CASSQSGSGTEAFF. The DNA for the CDR3 is TGTGCCAGCTCACAATCAGGGAGTGGCACTGAAGCTTTCTTT.

Ten or more counts support this clonotype. CDR3 in DNA: TGTGCCAGCAGTTTATCGATCCCCAGACCCCTCCACTTT. Its protein product is CASSLSIPRPLHF. V gene TRBV12-3 or TRBV12-4 combines with J gene TRBJ1-6, with D hard to call. The germline V and J ends were trimmed by 2 bases and 12 bases, with 11 bases remaining between them. There are 13 residues in the CDR3.

This clonotype was detected ten times or more. This rearrangement joins TRBV10-1 to TRBJ2-1; 9 bases are a match to TRBD2. After removal of 6 bases from V and 6 bases from J, the junction contained 3 bases not matched to a gene. The CDR3 is made up of 13 amino acids. CDR1 and CDR2 (germline): WNHNN, SYGVQD (reference sequence). CDR3 nucleotides: TGCGCCAGCAGCGCGGGAGGGAGCAATGAGCAGTTCTTC. It translates to CASSAGGSNEQFF.

Concerning this clonotype: Germline and junction disagree at one end, which may indicate a read error. The genes are TRBV20-1 and TRBJ2-3; 14 nucleotides agree with TRBD2. The germline V gene encodes CDR1 DFQATT and CDR2 SNEGSKA (reference sequence). This CDR3 is built from 18 residues. CDR3 residues: CSARDPTTSGRATGTQYF. The CDR3 DNA is TGCAGTGCTAGAGACCCCACGACTAGCGGGAGGGCCACAGGTACGCAGTATTTT.

This clonotype has just a few counts. The chain couples TRBV9 to TRBJ2-7; TRBD1 might be the D (6 bases). The CDR3 totals 13 residues. The V end lost 3 bases, the J end lost 5 bases, and 12 bases lay between the germline ends. Germline V CDR1 and CDR2: SGDLS, YYNGEE. This CDR3 is CASSATDSHEQYF. DNA for the CDR3: TGTGCCAGCAGCGCCACGGACAGCCACGAGCAGTACTTC.

J is TRBJ2-2 and V is TRBV12-3 or TRBV12-4; TRBD1 matches at 8 bases. The ends lost 5 bases at V and 3 bases at J; junction bases unmatched: 5. This CDR3 has 15 residues. The CDR3 protein is CASSPGGVYTGELFF. Written as DNA, the CDR3 is TGTGCCAGCAGTCCAGGGGGCGTATACACCGGGGAGCTGTTTTTT.